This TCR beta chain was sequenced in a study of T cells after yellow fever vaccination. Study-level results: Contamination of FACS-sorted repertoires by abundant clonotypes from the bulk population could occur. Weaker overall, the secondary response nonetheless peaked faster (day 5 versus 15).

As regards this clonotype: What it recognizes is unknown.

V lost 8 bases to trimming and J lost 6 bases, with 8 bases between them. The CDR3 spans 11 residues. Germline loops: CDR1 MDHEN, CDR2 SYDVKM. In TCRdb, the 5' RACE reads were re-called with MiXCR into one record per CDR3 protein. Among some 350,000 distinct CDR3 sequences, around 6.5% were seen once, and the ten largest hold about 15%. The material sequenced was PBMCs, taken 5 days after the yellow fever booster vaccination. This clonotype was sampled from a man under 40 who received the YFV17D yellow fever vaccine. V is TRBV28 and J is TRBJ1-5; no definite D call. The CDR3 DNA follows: TGTGCCAGCTGCGACGGTCAGCCCCAGCATTTT. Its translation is CASCDGQPQHF. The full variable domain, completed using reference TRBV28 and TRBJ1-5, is DVKVTQSSRYLVKRTGEKVFLECVQDMDHENMFWYRQDPGLGLRLIYFSYDVKMKEKGDIPEGYSVSREKKERFSLILESASTNQTSMYLCASCDGQPQHFGDGTRLSIL.